This entry lists 27 T cell receptor beta chains sequenced from one sample in a study of blood T cell repertoires in COVID-19. Only in-frame clones appear in the TCRdb table, and some are missing; sequencing was by immunoSEQ multiplex PCR. The sample has 120,000 to 150,000 clones; more than 65% are singletons. The sample consisted of peripheral blood. The receptors here all came from a woman in her fifties or sixties in a cohort sampled during active or convalescent COVID-19.

This chain joins TRBV7-9 and TRBJ2-7; 10 nucleotides match TRBD1. The CDR3 consists of 14 residues. V lost 1 base to trimming and J lost 5 bases; unmatched junction nucleotides: 2. The germline V gene has CDR1 SEHNR and CDR2 FQNEAQ (reference sequence). This chain's CDR3 is CASSLGQGADEQYF. CDR3 DNA sequence: TGTGCCAGCAGCTTAGGACAGGGGGCGGACGAGCAGTACTTC.

The chain's CDR3 is CASSPRATDTQYF. The CDR3 bases are TGTGCCAGCTCGCCTCGAGCCACAGATACGCAGTATTTT. V gene TRBV18 combines with J gene TRBJ2-3, with D uncertain. Trimming took 6 bases from V and 2 from J, leaving 9 bases between them. The CDR3 contains 13 residues. From germline, CDR1 is KGHSH and CDR2 LQKENI.

The V gene is TRBV2, the J gene TRBJ2-5; 11 bases map to TRBD2. Trimming at V came to 5 bases and at J to 4 bases, leaving 3 bases not matched to a gene. The CDR3 is made up of 14 amino acids. Germline CDR1 is SNHLY and CDR2 is FYNNEI. CDR3 loop: CASSQGTSGETQYF. The CDR3 region has the DNA TGTGCCAGCAGTCAAGGGACTAGCGGAGAGACCCAGTACTTC. Looking up the rest from reference TRBV2 and TRBJ2-5 gives the full variable domain: EPEVTQTPSHQVTQMGQEVILRCVPISNHLYFYWYRQILGQKVEFLVSFYNNEISEKSEIFDDQFSVERPDGSNFTLKIRSTKLEDSAMYFCASSQGTSGETQYFGPGTRLLVL.

The chain links TRBV7-9 to TRBJ2-7, with 7 nucleotides matching TRBD1. The V gene end was trimmed by 5 bases and the J gene end by 7 bases; junction bases not matched to a gene: 8. The CDR3 is made up of 13 amino acids. Germline CDR1 and CDR2: SEHNR and FQNEAQ (reference sequence). The CDR3 sequence: CASSLYRGREQYF. Here the CDR3 DNA reads TGTGCCAGCAGCCTCTACAGGGGACGGGAGCAGTACTTC.

V usage is TRBV6-2 or TRBV6-3 and J usage is TRBJ1-1, with D unclear. CDR1 and CDR2 from the germline V gene are MNHEY and SVGEGT. The CDR3 totals 12 residues. Trimming removed 8 bases from V and 4 bases from J, with 11 bases in between. The CDR3 sequence is CASCPPFTEAFF. DNA of the CDR3: TGTGCCAGCTGCCCCCCCTTCACTGAAGCTTTCTTT.

The gene calls are TRBV5-6 and TRBJ2-5, with TRBD2 matching over 8 bases. The CDR3 is made up of 16 amino acids. Germline lookup yields CDR1 SGHDT and CDR2 YYEEEE. After removal of 0 bases from V and 5 bases from J, the junction contained 9 bases not matched to a gene. The CDR3 region has the DNA TGTGCCAGCAGCTTGGAATTCCGGGGGGGCCGGGAGACCCAGTACTTC. This sequence encodes CASSLEFRGGRETQYF.

The chain employs TRBV18 and TRBJ1-1; D is undetermined. Germline values: CDR1 KGHSH, CDR2 LQKENI. The CDR3 covers 14 residues. The germline V and J ends were trimmed by 3 bases and 0 bases, with 8 bases remaining between them. The CDR3: CASSPVQMNTEAFF. For the CDR3, the DNA is TGTGCCAGCTCACCGGTACAGATGAACACTGAAGCTTTCTTT.

The chain is built from TRBV2 and TRBJ1-3; D uncertain. The V end was cut by 4 bases, the J end by 3 bases, with 10 bases between. Germline CDR1 and CDR2: SNHLY and FYNNEI. The CDR3 covers 14 residues. CDR3 region: CASSVARHGNTIYF. In DNA form, the CDR3 reads TGTGCCAGCAGTGTGGCACGCCATGGAAACACCATATATTTT.

The chain carries TRBV10-2 and TRBJ1-1; unclear D gene. The V and J ends lost 6 bases and 0 bases respectively, with 8 bases between them. This CDR3 is 13 amino acids long. In germline, CDR1 is WSHSY, CDR2 SAAADI. The CDR3 here is CASSGDMNTEAFF. The CDR3 nucleotides are TGCGCCAGCAGCGGAGATATGAACACTGAAGCTTTCTTT.

This sequence joins TRBV7-9 and TRBJ2-1; D is uncertain. V gave up 4 bases and J gave up 5 bases, with 9 bases separating them. The CDR3 is 13 amino acids. Germline CDR1 and CDR2: SEHNR and FQNEAQ (reference sequence). The CDR3 coding sequence is TGTGCCAGCAGCTCACGGGTGGACAATGAGCAGTTCTTC. Translated, it gives CASSSRVDNEQFF.

The V gene is TRBV4-1, the J gene TRBJ1-3; D gene uncertain. Germline V gives CDR1 MGHRA, CDR2 YSYEKL. This CDR3 is 15 amino acids long. V was cut by 4 bases and J by 4 bases, with 14 bases left in between. Here the CDR3 reads CASSPRRTEGNTIYF. The CDR3 nucleotides read TGCGCCAGCAGCCCCCGGAGGACCGAAGGAAACACCATATATTTT.

This clone was picked up one time. V usage is TRBV27 and J usage is TRBJ1-6; 9 bases are a match to TRBD1. V was pared by 5 bases and J by 7 bases, with 6 bases of the junction left unmatched. CDR3 length equals 15 residues. CDR1 and CDR2 from the germline V gene are MNHEY and SMNVEV (reference sequence). CDR3 DNA: TGTGCCAGCAGTCTCACGGGACAGGGCAATTCACCCCTCCACTTT. As protein: CASSLTGQGNSPLHF.

This clone was picked up one time. The V call is TRBV7-8, the J call TRBJ2-7; TRBD2 is a possible D gene (5 bases). Per the germline V gene, CDR1 is SGHVS and CDR2 is FQNEAQ. This CDR3 has 15 amino acids. V lost 1 base and J 1 base, leaving 11 bases between the germline ends. Here the CDR3 DNA reads TGTGCCAGCAGCTTAGAGGCGGGTCCGTCCTACGAGCAGTACTTC. Translating it yields CASSLEAGPSYEQYF.

The table lists this clone with many counts. The genes are TRBV7-9 and TRBJ1-1, with D unresolved. The CDR3 extends over 13 amino acids. V was cut by 3 bases and J by 2 bases, with 7 bases left in between. CDR1 is SEHNR, CDR2 FQNEAQ, per germline (reference sequence). CDR3 in DNA: TGTGCCAGCAGCTTTACCAGAAACACTGAAGCTTTCTTT. Protein: CASSFTRNTEAFF. The full variable domain, its missing parts supplied by reference TRBV7-9 and TRBJ1-1, is DTGVSQNPRHKITKRGQNVTFRCDPISEHNRLYWYRQTLGQGPEFLTYFQNEAQLEKSRLLSDRFSAERPKGSFSTLEIQRTEQGDSAMYLCASSFTRNTEAFFGQGTRLTVV.

The V call is TRBV18, the J call TRBJ2-2, with 10 bases identical to TRBD2. V lost 6 bases to trimming and J lost 0 bases; unmatched junction nucleotides: 4. This CDR3 is 16 amino acids long. Germline CDR1 KGHSH, CDR2 LQKENI. Here the CDR3 reads CASSQTSGANTGELFF. The DNA for the CDR3 is TGTGCCAGCTCCCAAACTAGCGGGGCGAACACCGGGGAGCTGTTTTTT.

The chain links TRBV6-5 to TRBJ1-3; D is ambiguous. Germline lookup yields CDR1 MNHEY and CDR2 SVGAGI. The CDR3 runs 10 residues. Trimming took off 6 bases at V and 8 bases at J, with 5 bases between the two ends. The CDR3: CASRGDTIYF. The DNA for the CDR3 is TGTGCCAGCAGGGGAGACACCATATATTTT.

The chain carries TRBV4-1 and TRBJ2-3, with D perhaps TRBD2 (5 bases). CDR3 length equals 14 residues. V lost 2 bases and J 5 bases, leaving 11 bases between the germline ends. Germline values: CDR1 MGHRA, CDR2 YSYEKL. This chain's CDR3 is CASSQFSAGDTQYF. CDR3 DNA sequence: TGCGCCAGCAGCCAATTCTCGGCGGGAGATACGCAGTATTTT.

The rearrangement uses TRBV10-1 and TRBJ2-7; the match to TRBD1 covers 9 bases. The CDR3 contains 15 residues. V lost 3 bases, J lost 5 bases, and 8 bases stayed unmatched. In germline, CDR1 is WNHNN, CDR2 SYGVQD (reference sequence). Written as DNA, the CDR3 is TGCGCCAGCAGTGAAGCGAGGACAGGGGACGACGAGCAGTACTTC. Residues: CASSEARTGDDEQYF.

V gene TRBV11-2 combines with J gene TRBJ1-1; D not certain. Germline V CDR1 and CDR2: SGHAT, FQNNGV. V lost 3 bases and J 0 bases, leaving 11 bases between the germline ends. CDR3 size: 15 residues. The DNA for the CDR3 is TGTGCCAGCAGCTTTCAGTACAGCATGAACACTGAAGCTTTCTTT. It encodes CASSFQYSMNTEAFF. Drawing the rest from reference TRBV11-2 and TRBJ1-1, the complete variable domain is EAGVAQSPRYKIIEKRQSVAFWCNPISGHATLYWYQQILGQGPKLLIQFQNNGVVDDSQLPKDRFSAERLKGVDSTLKIQPAKLEDSAVYLCASSFQYSMNTEAFFGQGTRLTVV.

The rearrangement joins TRBV20-1 to TRBJ2-1; 8 bases agree with TRBD2. This CDR3 region has 14 residues. CDR1 and CDR2 from the germline V gene are DFQATT and SNEGSKA (reference sequence). J gave up 2 bases and V 3 bases, and 3 bases lay outside the gene matches. In DNA, the CDR3 is TGCAGTGCTAGTGGCGGGGGGACCTACAATGAGCAGTTCTTC. Protein product: CSASGGGTYNEQFF.

The chain couples TRBV7-2 to TRBJ1-3; tentative D call: TRBD1 (6 bases). There are 15 residues in the CDR3. Trimming removed 2 bases at V and 4 bases at J, with 12 bases between. Germline values: CDR1 SGHTA, CDR2 FQGNSA. As DNA, the CDR3 is TGTGCCAGCAGCTTAAGGGGGTTGGGAGGAAACACCATATATTTT. Amino acids: CASSLRGLGGNTIYF.

J is TRBJ2-3 and V is TRBV6-1; a weak D match, TRBD1 (7 bases). Germline V gives CDR1 MNHNS, CDR2 SASEGT. CDR3 length: 16 residues. V lost 2 bases, J lost 3 bases, and 15 bases lay in between. CDR3 residues: CASSERAGGNTDTQYF. The CDR3 DNA sequence: TGTGCCAGCAGTGAAAGGGCAGGGGGGAATACAGATACGCAGTATTTT.

CDR3 nucleotide sequence: TGTGCCAGCTCACCGCGACCAATGACAGAAACTTATGGCTACACCTTC. Protein: CASSPRPMTETYGYTF. The chain is built from TRBV18 and TRBJ1-2; possible D gene TRBD1, 5 bases. This CDR3 has 16 residues. V lost 3 bases and J 5 bases, leaving 19 bases between the germline ends. CDR1 KGHSH and CDR2 LQKENI come from the germline V gene.

The chain links TRBV19 to TRBJ1-3; D unclear. The CDR3 length is 16 residues. Germline assignment: CDR1 LNHDA and CDR2 SQIVND (reference sequence). The V and J ends lost 1 base and 2 bases respectively, with 12 bases between them. The CDR3 loop reads CASSIAVRVPGNTIYF. The CDR3 DNA sequence: TGTGCCAGTAGTATAGCGGTTCGGGTTCCTGGAAACACCATATATTTT.

This clone turned up a few times. V is TRBV6-2 or TRBV6-3 and J is TRBJ2-7; D possibly corresponds to TRBD1 (6 bases). Per the germline V gene, CDR1 is MNHEY and CDR2 is SVGEGT. The CDR3 contains 14 residues. V lost 0 bases to trimming and J lost 0 bases, with 6 bases between them. CDR3 in amino acids: CASSYSDSSYEQYF. The CDR3 nucleotides are TGTGCCAGCAGTTACTCGGACAGCTCCTACGAGCAGTACTTC.

J is TRBJ2-5 and V is TRBV11-1; the match to TRBD2 covers 9 bases. V trimming: 5 bases; J trimming: 5 bases; junction bases outside the gene matches: 6. The length of the CDR3 is 14 residues. CDR1 is SGHAT and CDR2 is FQDESV in the germline V gene (reference sequence). CDR3 DNA sequence: TGTGCCAGCAGCCCGGGGACTAGCTATGAGACCCAGTACTTC. It translates to CASSPGTSYETQYF.

The chain is built from TRBV19 and TRBJ1-4; TRBD1 aligns across 10 bases. The CDR3 is made up of 15 amino acids. CDR1 is LNHDA, CDR2 SQIVND, per germline (reference sequence). V was pared by 3 bases and J by 6 bases, with 4 bases of the junction left unmatched. CDR3 nucleotides: TGTGCCAGTAGTATTTCCGGGACAGGGGATGAAAAACTGTTTTTT. It is translated as CASSISGTGDEKLFF.